This TCR beta chain was retrieved from a study of T cell responses to AZD1222 COVID-19 vaccine. General study findings and limits: Sampling captured repertoires only after the peak T cell response. The CD4 TCRs associated with vaccination extended across spike and predominated at 160-218 and 743-854. Targets within unmutated variant regions were reportedly found for nearly half of spike-specific TCRs.

About this clone: The antigen is not known.

Data came from immunoSEQ multiplex PCR; TCRdb stores just in-frame clones and leaves some out. The sample holds roughly 100,000 clones; 93% are singletons and the top ten take less than 6.5%. The origin of this receptor is an adult in good health. Sequencing used peripheral blood, obtained on day 0 of AZD1222 vaccination.

The CDR3 spells CASKVLSDQPQHF. The CDR3 DNA reads TGTGCCAGCAAGGTCTTGTCCGATCAGCCCCAGCATTTT. The chain uses TRBV6-5 and TRBJ1-5; D is undetermined. The V end was cut by 7 bases, the J end by 5 bases, with 12 bases between. Germline V gene data show CDR1 as MNHEY and CDR2 as SVGAGI. The CDR3 totals 13 residues.